Presented here are 2 T cell receptor beta chains from one specimen sequenced in a study of blood T cell repertoires in COVID-19. Method: immunoSEQ multiplex PCR; TCRdb's copy keeps in-frame clones and lacks some. The data hold 200,000 or so clones, with 70% to 90% observed a single time. Sequences were obtained from PBMCs or T cells enriched from blood (not recorded which). The receptors were sampled from a man in his thirties or forties who had recovered from COVID-19.

CDR3 sequence: CASSQATGNSNQPQHF. Here the CDR3 DNA reads TGTGCCAGCAGCCAAGCGACAGGGAATAGCAATCAGCCCCAGCATTTT. The chain combines TRBV3-1 (or the pseudogene TRBV3-2) with TRBJ1-5; 7 nucleotides align to TRBD1. The germline V gene has CDR1 LGHDT and CDR2 YNNKEL (reference sequence). This CDR3 contains 16 residues. V gave up 1 base and J gave up 0 bases; unmatched junction bases: 3.

The chain recombines TRBV19 with TRBJ2-7; 7 positions match TRBD1. The CDR3 consists of 14 residues. The germline V gene has CDR1 LNHDA and CDR2 SQIVND (reference sequence). V was clipped by 3 bases and J by 5 bases; unmatched bases: 7. The CDR3 spells CASSIGGQIHEQYF. CDR3 nucleotide sequence: TGTGCCAGTAGTATTGGGGGACAGATCCACGAGCAGTACTTC.